These 30 T cell receptor beta chains were all obtained from the same sample, sequenced in a study of neurological immune-mediated disorders. Noted time point: longitudinal time-point 1 (baseline). One entry per CDR3 protein, called by TCRdb with MiXCR from the 5' RACE reads. The table includes tens of thousands of distinct CDR3 sequences, about 11% detected once. Sequenced input: PBMCs. These TCRs come from a male donor with HTLV-1-associated myelopathy (HAM/TSP).

The sample holds many counts of this clonotype. This chain connects TRBV10-3 to TRBJ2-3; tentatively, D is TRBD1 (6 bases). Germline-derived CDR1 and CDR2 are ENHRY and SYGVKD. This CDR3 contains 17 residues. V lost 0 bases, J lost 10 bases, and 23 bases lay in between. The CDR3 region has the DNA TGTGCCATCAGTGAGTCGGGGCAGGGGTCAACATTCATCTCGCAGTATTTT. Encoded protein: CAISESGQGSTFISQYF.

Ten or more counts support this clonotype. The chain uses TRBV25-1 and TRBJ1-5; no firm D call. Trimming took 1 base from V and 6 from J, leaving 10 bases between them. Looked up from germline, CDR1 is MGHDK and CDR2 is SYGVNS. The CDR3 is made up of 14 amino acids. The CDR3 coding sequence is TGTGCCAGCAGTGAATTTGCAGCGACTCAGCCCCAGCATTTT. It is translated as CASSEFAATQPQHF.

This clonotype showed up many times. The V call is TRBV5-1, the J call TRBJ1-1; D gene unclear. The CDR3 consists of 11 residues. In germline, CDR1 is SGHRS, CDR2 YFSETQ. V was cut by 5 bases and J by 4 bases, with 6 bases left in between. Here the CDR3 reads CASSWGTEAFF. For the CDR3, the DNA is TGCGCCAGCAGTTGGGGCACTGAAGCTTTCTTT.

This clonotype was detected ten times or more. The chain uses TRBV10-1 and TRBJ2-1; no firm D call. Trimming removed 5 bases at V and 5 bases at J, with 10 bases between. This CDR3 has 13 amino acids. The germline CDR1 and CDR2 sequences are WNHNN and SYGVQD (reference sequence). For the CDR3, the DNA is TGCGCCAGCAGTCTCAGCCAAAACAATGAGCAGTTCTTC. As protein: CASSLSQNNEQFF.

The chain carries TRBV5-1 and TRBJ2-5, with D perhaps matching TRBD1 or TRBD2 (5 bases each). Germline V gene lookup returns CDR1 SGHRS and CDR2 YFSETQ. V was trimmed by 7 bases and J by 4 bases, leaving 20 bases between them. CDR3 length equals 15 residues. CDR3: CASGFGTDMRETQYF. CDR3 nucleotides: TGCGCCAGCGGATTCGGGACGGACATGAGAGAGACCCAGTACTTC.

This clonotype was seen many times. V is TRBV6-4 and J is TRBJ2-7, with D possibly called TRBD1 or TRBD2 (5 bases each). V dropped 4 bases and J dropped 11 bases, with 12 bases sitting between them. The CDR3 has 11 amino acids. Germline values: CDR1 MRHNA, CDR2 SNTAGT. CDR3 in DNA: TGTGCCAGCAGTGGGGGGACCGCCAAGTACTTC. Encoded protein: CASSGGTAKYF.

This chain uses TRBV28 with TRBJ2-1; D ambiguous. Germline assignment: CDR1 MDHEN and CDR2 SYDVKM. Trimming cost V 5 bases and J 0 bases, with 20 bases left between them. The CDR3 spans 18 residues. The DNA of the CDR3 is TGTGCCAGCAGTCTCCCAACCCTGGTGGAGAGCTCCTACAATGAGCAGTTCTTC. Amino acid sequence: CASSLPTLVESSYNEQFF.

This clonotype has ten or more counts. The chain combines TRBV28 with TRBJ2-5, with 8 bases identical to TRBD2. V lost 7 bases, J lost 8 bases, and 6 bases stayed unmatched. This CDR3 contains 12 residues. Germline loops: CDR1 MDHEN, CDR2 SYDVKM. The DNA for the CDR3 is TGTGCCAGCATCGACGGACTAGCCACCCAGTACTTC. Its protein product is CASIDGLATQYF.

The table lists this clonotype with many counts. The chain has TRBV6-5 and TRBJ2-7; D is possibly TRBD1 (6 bases). The CDR3 totals 16 residues. In germline, CDR1 is MNHEY, CDR2 SVGAGI. Between the trimmed V and J ends, which lost 5 bases and 1 base, there was a span of 18 bases. This CDR3 reads CASSPETGKGSYEQYF. CDR3 nucleotides: TGTGCCAGCAGTCCGGAAACAGGGAAAGGATCCTACGAGCAGTACTTC.

This clonotype was picked up many times. This chain connects TRBV5-1 to TRBJ1-1, with a weak D call TRBD1 (5 bases). From germline, CDR1 is SGHRS and CDR2 YFSETQ. Deletions cut 0 bases from V and 1 base from J, with 13 bases between. The CDR3 covers 16 residues. Written as DNA, the CDR3 is TGCGCCAGCAGCTTGGTTCCAGGGAGCACGAACACTGAAGCTTTCTTT. Amino acid sequence: CASSLVPGSTNTEAFF. Supplemented by reference TRBV5-1 and TRBJ1-1, the full variable domain reads KAGVTQTPRYLIKTRGQQVTLSCSPISGHRSVSWYQQTPGQGLQFLFEYFSETQRNKGNFPGRFSGRQFSNSRSEMNVSTLELGDSALYLCASSLVPGSTNTEAFFGQGTRLTVV.

This chain joins TRBV6-2 or TRBV6-3 and TRBJ2-1, with D perhaps TRBD1 or TRBD2 (5 bases each). Germline values: CDR1 MNHEY, CDR2 SVGEGT. This CDR3 spans 15 amino acids. V was clipped by 8 bases and J by 6 bases, with 20 bases between them. The DNA for the CDR3 is TGTGCCAGCGAACCGAGGGGCGGATCGGTCAATGAGCAGTTCTTC. As protein: CASEPRGGSVNEQFF.

Ten or more counts support this clonotype. This chain joins TRBV5-1 and TRBJ1-4; tentative D call: TRBD1 (5 bases). Germline V gene lookup returns CDR1 SGHRS and CDR2 YFSETQ. The CDR3 length is 16 residues. V shed 0 bases and J shed 3 bases, with 12 bases lying between them. CDR3 in amino acids: CASSLASGGANEKLFF. The CDR3 nucleotides are TGCGCCAGCAGCTTGGCCTCGGGGGGAGCTAATGAAAAACTGTTTTTT.

The sample holds many counts of this clonotype. The gene calls are TRBV9 and TRBJ2-1, with TRBD2 matching over 11 bases. V lost 0 bases, J lost 6 bases, and 14 bases stayed unmatched. Per the germline V gene, CDR1 is SGDLS and CDR2 is YYNGEE. CDR3 length equals 19 residues. The CDR3 DNA sequence: TGTGCCAGCAGCGTAGAAGGTGCTAGCGGGGGGCCCTGGGGCAATGAGCAGTTCTTC. Encoded protein: CASSVEGASGGPWGNEQFF.

Notes on this clonotype: A much larger clone is a single base away; this may be a read error. This chain uses TRBV9 with TRBJ1-5; D uncertain. Germline loops: CDR1 SGDLS, CDR2 YYNGEE. The CDR3 sequence is 13 residues long. CDR3 sequence (DNA): TGTGCCAGGAGCGTAGAGGATAATCAGCCCCAGCATTTT. It specifies CARSVEDNQPQHF.

This clonotype has a count of ten or more. The genes are TRBV6-5 and TRBJ1-6; D might be TRBD1 (5 bases). CDR3 length: 14 residues. Trimming removed 7 bases at V and 9 bases at J, with 16 bases between. Germline V gives CDR1 MNHEY, CDR2 SVGAGI. As DNA, the CDR3 is TGTGCCAGCACCCCTCGGACATACAGTTCACCCCTCCACTTT. Translating it yields CASTPRTYSSPLHF.

This clonotype was observed a few times. The chain is built from TRBV6-1 and TRBJ2-2; TRBD2 aligns across 8 bases. The CDR3 runs to 15 residues. CDR1 and CDR2 from the germline V gene are MNHNS and SASEGT. After removal of 8 bases from V and 5 bases from J, the junction contained 10 bases not matched to a gene. The CDR3 DNA sequence: TGTGCCAGCGACGGGGGGGGTACGTGGACCGGGGAGCTGTTTTTT. The encoded protein is CASDGGGTWTGELFF.

This sequence joins TRBV14 and TRBJ1-1; 8 bases map to TRBD1. V gave up 1 base and J gave up 3 bases; unmatched junction bases: 10. The CDR3 length is 17 residues. Per germline, CDR1 SGHDN and CDR2 FVKESK. For the CDR3, the DNA is TGTGCCAGCAGCCAAGTGTCCCTGAGACAGGGGTACACTGAAGCTTTCTTT. Protein: CASSQVSLRQGYTEAFF.

This clonotype was counted at least ten times. The V gene is TRBV20-1, the J gene TRBJ1-1; D perhaps matches TRBD1 (6 bases). With 8 bases removed from V and 3 bases from J, the gap between germline ends came to 16 bases. The CDR3 loop spans 13 amino acids. CDR1 and CDR2 (germline): DFQATT, SNEGSKA (reference sequence). CDR3 loop: CSQSGGAYTEAFF. CDR3 nucleotide sequence: TGCAGTCAAAGTGGGGGGGCCTACACTGAAGCTTTCTTT.

In its sample, this clonotype was seen many times. V is TRBV12-3 or TRBV12-4 and J is TRBJ1-4, with D unclear. Trimming removed 5 bases at V and 8 bases at J, with 18 bases between. The CDR3 contains 15 residues. The CDR3 loop is CASSIRASGSEKLFF. CDR3 DNA sequence: TGTGCCAGCAGTATCCGGGCCTCTGGTAGCGAAAAACTGTTTTTT.

The V gene is TRBV9, the J gene TRBJ2-2; 10 bases map to TRBD1. From germline, CDR1 is SGDLS and CDR2 YYNGEE. The V and J ends lost 3 bases and 7 bases, in that order; junction bases with no gene match: 9. This CDR3 spans 16 amino acids. The CDR3: CASSARDRGFIGELFF. The DNA of the CDR3 is TGTGCCAGCAGCGCCCGGGACAGGGGATTTATCGGGGAGCTGTTTTTT.

This clonotype showed up many times. The chain recombines TRBV9 with TRBJ2-3; no clear D. The CDR3 runs to 14 residues. Per the germline V gene, CDR1 is SGDLS and CDR2 is YYNGEE. The V end was cut by 2 bases, the J end by 4 bases, with 11 bases between. CDR3 sequence (DNA): TGTGCCAGCAGCGTTGGACCTGTGGCAGATACGCAGTATTTT. Translation: CASSVGPVADTQYF. The full variable domain, its missing parts supplied by reference TRBV9 and TRBJ2-3, is DSGVTQTPKHLITATGQRVTLRCSPRSGDLSVYWYQQSLDQGLQFLIQYYNGEERAKGNILERFSAQQFPDLHSELNLSSLELGDSALYFCASSVGPVADTQYFGPGTRLTVL.

In this sample, this clonotype turned up many times. The chain uses TRBV7-6 and TRBJ2-3; D gene ambiguous. The V end lost 1 base, the J end lost 4 bases, and 6 bases lay between the germline ends. The CDR3 has 13 amino acids. Germline lookup yields CDR1 SGHVS and CDR2 FNYEAQ. The CDR3: CASSLGTSDTQYF. The CDR3 DNA sequence: TGTGCCAGCAGCTTAGGCACTTCAGATACGCAGTATTTT.

This clonotype came up a few times. V gene TRBV10-3 combines with J gene TRBJ2-1; the match to TRBD1 covers 7 bases. Germline V gene data show CDR1 as ENHRY and CDR2 as SYGVKD. The V gene end was trimmed by 5 bases and the J gene end by 5 bases; junction bases not matched to a gene: 3. The CDR3 length is 13 residues. The DNA of the CDR3 is TGTGCCATCAGTTACGGGACAGACAATGAGCAGTTCTTC. Translated: CAISYGTDNEQFF.

In its sample, this clonotype was seen many times. The chain uses TRBV12-3 or TRBV12-4 and TRBJ2-7; TRBD1 is a possible D gene (5 bases). Deletions cut 5 bases from V and 1 base from J, with 9 bases between. The CDR3 covers 13 residues. The CDR3 protein is CASSLTASYEQYF. CDR3 nucleotide sequence: TGTGCCAGCAGTCTGACAGCTTCCTACGAGCAGTACTTC.

Ten or more counts support this clonotype. The chain recombines TRBV7-2 with TRBJ1-4; D is unclear. Germline CDR1 SGHTA, CDR2 FQGNSA. V was clipped by 5 bases and J by 0 bases, with 10 bases between them. The CDR3 runs 15 residues. The CDR3 here is CASSPRATTNEKLFF. As DNA, the CDR3 is TGTGCCAGCAGCCCACGAGCTACAACTAATGAAAAACTGTTTTTT. The variable domain in full, with the rest retrieved from reference TRBV7-2 and TRBJ1-4, is GAGVSQSPSNKVTEKGKDVELRCDPISGHTALYWYRQSLGQGLEFLIYFQGNSAPDKSGLPSDRFSAERTGGSVSTLTIQRTQQEDSAVYLCASSPRATTNEKLFFGSGTQLSVL.

This clonotype has a count of ten or more. The J gene is TRBJ2-3, the V gene TRBV20-1; no clear D gene. Trimming shortened V by 3 bases and J by 5 bases, and 9 bases separated the two germline ends. There are 12 residues in the CDR3. The V gene's germline CDR1 is DFQATT and CDR2 SNEGSKA (reference sequence). The chain's CDR3 is CSASPGVDTQYF. The CDR3 DNA follows: TGCAGTGCTAGCCCTGGGGTAGATACGCAGTATTTT.

Note on this clonotype: Just one base apart from a much larger clone, this may be a read error. This chain connects TRBV5-1 to TRBJ2-3; no firm D call. The ends were cut back, 5 bases at V and 4 bases at J, with 14 bases in the middle. The CDR3 length is 14 residues. CDR1 and CDR2 from the germline V gene are SGHRS and YFSETQ. This CDR3 reads CASRVHGLADTQYF. The CDR3 coding sequence is TGCGCCAGCAGGGTACATGGTCTCGCAGATACGCAGTATTTT.

This clonotype has ten or more counts. V and J are TRBV27 and TRBJ1-2, with no clear D. CDR3 length: 14 amino acids. V gave up 1 base and J gave up 7 bases, with 13 bases separating them. CDR1 MNHEY and CDR2 SMNVEV come from the germline V gene (reference sequence). The CDR3 DNA reads as TGTGCCAGCAGTTTATACTGGGGTTCGCGTGGCTACACCTTC. Residues: CASSLYWGSRGYTF.

In its sample, this clonotype was seen many times. This chain joins TRBV3-1 and TRBJ1-2; D unclear. The germline V gene encodes CDR1 LGHDT and CDR2 YNNKEL (reference sequence). The CDR3 is 15 residues long. With 3 bases removed from V and 3 bases from J, the gap between germline ends came to 14 bases. In DNA, the CDR3 is TGTGCCAGCAGCCATTTATCTCGGGTTGACTATGGCTACACCTTC. Protein product: CASSHLSRVDYGYTF.

The table lists this clonotype with many counts. This chain links TRBV6-6 with TRBJ2-3, with 7 bases identical to TRBD1. The CDR3 contains 19 residues. Germline assignment: CDR1 MNHNY and CDR2 SVGAGI (reference sequence). With V trimmed by 4 bases and J by 6 bases, 22 bases remained unmatched. The CDR3, as DNA: TGTGCCAGCAGTTCCCAGACACCCGGACAGGATCTAGGATGGGATACGCAGTATTTT. Its protein product is CASSSQTPGQDLGWDTQYF.